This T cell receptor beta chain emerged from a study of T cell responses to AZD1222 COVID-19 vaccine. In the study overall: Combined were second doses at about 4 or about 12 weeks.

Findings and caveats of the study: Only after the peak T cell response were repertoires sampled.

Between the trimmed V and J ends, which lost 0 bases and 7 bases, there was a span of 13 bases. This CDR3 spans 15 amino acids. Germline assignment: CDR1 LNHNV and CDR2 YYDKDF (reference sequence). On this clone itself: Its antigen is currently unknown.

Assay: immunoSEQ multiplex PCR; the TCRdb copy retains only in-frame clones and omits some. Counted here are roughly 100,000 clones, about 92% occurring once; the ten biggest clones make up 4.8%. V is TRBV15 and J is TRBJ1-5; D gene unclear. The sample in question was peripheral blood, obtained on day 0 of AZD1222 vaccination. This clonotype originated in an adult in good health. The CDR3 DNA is TGTGCCACCAGCAGAGATTTAACCCAGACGCAGCCCCAGCATTTT. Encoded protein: CATSRDLTQTQPQHF.